The present entry profiles one T cell receptor beta chain with its context. Its antigen remains unknown. Sequencing of cultured CD4+ T cell DNA used the Oncomine TCR Beta short-read assay. TCRdb re-analysed the PCR reads in MiXCR, keeping a single row per CDR3 protein. Here the sample spans some 10,000 distinct CDR3 sequences, approximately 57% being singletons. This sample is drawn from a study of vaccination and CD4 T cells after COVID-19. Overall study: Researchers treated cells with overlapping spike peptides taken from SARS-CoV-2, HCoV-NL63, HCoV-OC43 and HCoV-229E.

The treatment here: approximately 9-day PBMC culture with coronavirus spike peptide pools or control peptides (ViraFEST assay). The collection of CD4+ T cells from the unexposed donor took place before the COVID-19 pandemic (2011-2018). The source material was CD4+ T cells from blood, cultured in vitro. The TCR sequence derives from a human donor in good health.

The CDR3 region has the DNA TGTGCCAGCAGTGTAGCGGGGGGAGGCGGGGAGACCCAGTACTTC. Protein: CASSVAGGGGETQYF. This chain joins TRBV7-2 and TRBJ2-5; TRBD2 agrees at 10 bases. Germline-derived CDR1 and CDR2 are SGHTA and FQGNSA. This CDR3 is 15 amino acids long. Trimming at V came to 6 bases and at J to 5 bases, leaving 9 bases not matched to a gene.